The sequence of this T cell receptor (beta chain) was determined in a study of early T cells in non-severe SARS-CoV-2 infection. The wider study: Sequencing targeted bulk RNA from unsorted whole blood, leaving chains unpaired.

Study results and caveats: Sequences matched to VDJdb favored anti-spike CD8 responses, while private and CD4 specificities were missed.

Individual cDNA molecules received unique molecular identifiers during library preparation. Each CDR3 protein gets one entry after TCRdb re-called the 5' RACE reads with MiXCR. The table lists tens of thousands of distinct CDR3 sequences, roughly 4.8% of them singletons. This clonotype appeared a few times. Its antigen is currently unknown. This clonotype originated in an adult who was a healthcare worker with PCR-confirmed SARS-CoV-2 infection or an uninfected control (not recorded which). The source material was whole blood.

Here the CDR3 reads CASTHLSGSYYEQYF. The CDR3 DNA reads TGTGCCAGCACCCACCTTAGCGGGAGTTACTACGAGCAGTACTTC. V is TRBV6-6 and J is TRBJ2-7, with 9 bases identical to TRBD2. The J segment lost 3 bases and the V segment lost 7 bases, leaving 10 bases of the junction unmatched. Germline V gene lookup returns CDR1 MNHNY and CDR2 SVGAGI (reference sequence). The CDR3 covers 15 residues.